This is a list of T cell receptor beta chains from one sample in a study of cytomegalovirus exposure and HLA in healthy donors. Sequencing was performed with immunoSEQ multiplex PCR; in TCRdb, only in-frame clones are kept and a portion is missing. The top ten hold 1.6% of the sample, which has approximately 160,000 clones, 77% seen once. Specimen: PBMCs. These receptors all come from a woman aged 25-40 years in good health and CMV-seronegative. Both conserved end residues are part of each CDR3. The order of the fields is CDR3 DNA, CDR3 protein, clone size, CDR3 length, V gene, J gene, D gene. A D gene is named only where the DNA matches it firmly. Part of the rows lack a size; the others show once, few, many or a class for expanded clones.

DNA: TGTGCCACCAGCAGAGCAAGACTAGCGGGAGGTTTGGTGCAGTACTTC
CDR3: CATSRARLAGGLVQYF
size: -
length: 16
V: TRBV15
J: TRBJ2-7
D: TRBD2

DNA: TGTGCCTGGAGTGTATCTTTCCCGCCAGGCGGGATGGGCACAGATACGCAGTATTTT
CDR3: CAWSVSFPPGGMGTDTQYF
size: -
length: 19
V: TRBV30
J: TRBJ2-3
D: -

DNA: TGTGCCAGCAGTCTACCCCTACTAGCGGGAGGGCCAGGAGAGACCCAGTACTTC
CDR3: CASSLPLLAGGPGETQYF
size: -
length: 18
V: TRBV28
J: TRBJ2-5
D: TRBD2

DNA: TGTGCCAGCAGTGAACGACGGACAGGGGTCGAAAAACTGTTTTTT
CDR3: CASSERRTGVEKLFF
size: -
length: 15
V: TRBV6-1
J: TRBJ1-4
D: TRBD1

DNA: TGTGCCAGTAGTATGTCAGGGGTTGACTATGAGCAGTTCTTC
CDR3: CASSMSGVDYEQFF
size: few
length: 14
V: TRBV19
J: TRBJ2-1
D: -

DNA: TGTGCCAGTAGTGTACTAGCGGGGGCTACCAATGAGCAGTTCTTC
CDR3: CASSVLAGATNEQFF
size: once
length: 15
V: TRBV19
J: TRBJ2-1
D: TRBD2

DNA: TGCGCCAGCAGCTCGGACAGGGGGAACACTGAAGCTTTCTTT
CDR3: CASSSDRGNTEAFF
size: -
length: 14
V: TRBV5-1
J: TRBJ1-1
D: TRBD1

DNA: TGTGCCTGGAGCCGCACCACAGGGGGGGGACAGCCCCAGCATTTT
CDR3: CAWSRTTGGGQPQHF
size: -
length: 15
V: TRBV30
J: TRBJ1-5
D: TRBD1

DNA: TGTGCCACCAGCAGCGGACTAGCGGGGGTTACCTACAATGAGCAGTTCTTC
CDR3: CATSSGLAGVTYNEQFF
size: few
length: 17
V: TRBV15
J: TRBJ2-1
D: TRBD2

DNA: TGTGCCAGCAGTATTCAAGCTAACACTGAAGCTTTCTTT
CDR3: CASSIQANTEAFF
size: -
length: 13
V: TRBV27
J: TRBJ1-1
D: -

DNA: TGTGCCAGCAGCTTAACAGCCTCCTACAATGAGCAGTTCTTC
CDR3: CASSLTASYNEQFF
size: once
length: 14
V: TRBV7-9
J: TRBJ2-1
D: -

DNA: TGTGCCAGTAGTGTTCGACTAGCGGGACAAACCGGGGAGCTGTTTTTT
CDR3: CASSVRLAGQTGELFF
size: -
length: 16
V: TRBV19
J: TRBJ2-2
D: TRBD2

DNA: TGTGCCAGCAGACAGGGGGGCGACAACTATGGCTACACCTTC
CDR3: CASRQGGDNYGYTF
size: -
length: 14
V: TRBV7-9
J: TRBJ1-2
D: TRBD1

DNA: TGTGCCAGTAGTATCCACAGAACTGAAGCTTTCTTT
CDR3: CASSIHRTEAFF
size: -
length: 12
V: TRBV19
J: TRBJ1-1
D: -

DNA: TGTGCCAGCAGCTTGATCGGGGATACCGGGGAGCTGTTTTTT
CDR3: CASSLIGDTGELFF
size: -
length: 14
V: TRBV5-6
J: TRBJ2-2
D: -

DNA: TGTGCCAGCAGCGAGACAGGGAGACATGGCTACACCTTC
CDR3: CASSETGRHGYTF
size: few
length: 13
V: TRBV5-6
J: TRBJ1-2
D: TRBD1

DNA: TGTGCCAGTAGTATAGGGCTAGCGGGCGTCCAAGAGACCCAGTACTTC
CDR3: CASSIGLAGVQETQYF
size: -
length: 16
V: TRBV19
J: TRBJ2-5
D: TRBD2

DNA: TGTGCCAGCAGCCCAATCAGGGAAACCTACGAGCAGTACTTC
CDR3: CASSPIRETYEQYF
size: -
length: 14
V: TRBV11-2
J: TRBJ2-7
D: -

DNA: TGTGCCAGCAGCTTACTTCTTAGCGGTTCCTACGAGCAGTACTTC
CDR3: CASSLLLSGSYEQYF
size: -
length: 15
V: TRBV7-9
J: TRBJ2-7
D: -

DNA: TGTGCCAGCAGCCCACAGGGCGGGCGAGAGACCCAGTACTTC
CDR3: CASSPQGGRETQYF
size: -
length: 14
V: TRBV2
J: TRBJ2-5
D: -

DNA: TGTGCCAGCCGACCGGGACAGGGGTCCATTGAGCAGTACTTC
CDR3: CASRPGQGSIEQYF
size: -
length: 14
V: TRBV19
J: TRBJ2-7
D: TRBD1

DNA: TGCGCCAGCAGCTTCGCACAGGGACCCTACGAGCAGTACTTC
CDR3: CASSFAQGPYEQYF
size: -
length: 14
V: TRBV5-1
J: TRBJ2-7
D: -

DNA: TGTGCCAGCAGCTTAGGCTTAATCGGGGAACTGTTTTTT
CDR3: CASSLGLIGELFF
size: -
length: 13
V: TRBV7-9
J: TRBJ1-4
D: -

DNA: TGTGCCAGCAGTGAGACTAGCGGGAGCTCAGATACGCAGTATTTT
CDR3: CASSETSGSSDTQYF
size: -
length: 15
V: TRBV6-1
J: TRBJ2-3
D: TRBD2

DNA: TGTGCCAGCAGCTCAGGGACAGGGGCGGATCAGCCCCAGCATTTT
CDR3: CASSSGTGADQPQHF
size: -
length: 15
V: TRBV7-6
J: TRBJ1-5
D: TRBD1

DNA: TGTGCCAGCAGTGTCTTCACAGGGAGCTCCTACGAGCAGTACTTC
CDR3: CASSVFTGSSYEQYF
size: -
length: 15
V: TRBV6-1
J: TRBJ2-7
D: -

DNA: TGTGCCAGCAGCTCGGGCCAGGGCACTGAAGCTTTCTTT
CDR3: CASSSGQGTEAFF
size: -
length: 13
V: TRBV7-3
J: TRBJ1-1
D: -

DNA: TGTGCCAGCAGCTTAACCCTACAGGACGGAGATAACCCTGAAGCTTTCTTT
CDR3: CASSLTLQDGDNPEAFF
size: once
length: 17
V: TRBV7-9
J: TRBJ1-1
D: -

DNA: TGTGCCAGCAGTCTCGGCAGGTTCTGGCTGAACACTGAAGCTTTCTTT
CDR3: CASSLGRFWLNTEAFF
size: -
length: 16
V: TRBV28
J: TRBJ1-1
D: -

DNA: TGTGCCAGCAGCGTAGGAGGAATGAGCTCCTACGAGCAGTACTTC
CDR3: CASSVGGMSSYEQYF
size: -
length: 15
V: TRBV9
J: TRBJ2-7
D: -

DNA: TGTGCCACCAGCGGCCCAGCCACTCCGACTAGCGGGGGCTGGGAGACCCAGTACTTC
CDR3: CATSGPATPTSGGWETQYF
size: -
length: 19
V: TRBV15
J: TRBJ2-5
D: TRBD2

DNA: TGTGCCAGCAGCGATAGTCCTTCGACTAGCTCATCGTATTTTGAGCAGTTCTTC
CDR3: CASSDSPSTSSSYFEQFF
size: -
length: 18
V: TRBV9
J: TRBJ2-1
D: TRBD2

DNA: TGTGCCACCGCGGGACTAACGCGGCTGGATACGCAGTATTTT
CDR3: CATAGLTRLDTQYF
size: -
length: 14
V: TRBV2
J: TRBJ2-3
D: TRBD2

DNA: TGTGCCAGCAGCCCCCCTGGCAGCGGGGTCTACGAGCAGTACTTC
CDR3: CASSPPGSGVYEQYF
size: -
length: 15
V: TRBV9
J: TRBJ2-7
D: TRBD2

DNA: TGCGCCAGCACCCCCCGGGACAGGGCCGAGCAGTACTTC
CDR3: CASTPRDRAEQYF
size: -
length: 13
V: TRBV5-1
J: TRBJ2-7
D: TRBD1

DNA: TGTGCCAGCAGCCTGGGACTAGCCGAAGAGACCCAGTACTTC
CDR3: CASSLGLAEETQYF
size: -
length: 14
V: TRBV9
J: TRBJ2-5
D: TRBD2

DNA: TGTGCCAGCACGCTATTAGGGGGGGCAGCGGCGGGGGAGACCCAGTACTTC
CDR3: CASTLLGGAAAGETQYF
size: -
length: 17
V: TRBV5-4
J: TRBJ2-5
D: -

DNA: TGTGCCAGCAGGTCGGGAGGGTTGACCGGGGAGCTGTTTTTT
CDR3: CASRSGGLTGELFF
size: -
length: 14
V: TRBV5-4
J: TRBJ2-2
D: TRBD2

DNA: TGTGCCAGCAGTGCTGGGGTTGGGGGCAGAGAGCCCCAGCATTTT
CDR3: CASSAGVGGREPQHF
size: -
length: 15
V: TRBV6-5
J: TRBJ1-5
D: -

DNA: TGCGCCAGCAGCCAACGACGGACTGATGTAGATACGCAGTATTTT
CDR3: CASSQRRTDVDTQYF
size: few
length: 15
V: TRBV4-3
J: TRBJ2-3
D: -

DNA: TGTGCCAGCTCACCAGCCGGGACAGGGGAAAACACCATATATTTT
CDR3: CASSPAGTGENTIYF
size: -
length: 15
V: TRBV18
J: TRBJ1-3
D: TRBD1

DNA: TGTGCCATCAGGGAGGGGGCGGGAGATGACGAGCAGTACTTC
CDR3: CAIREGAGDDEQYF
size: -
length: 14
V: TRBV10-3
J: TRBJ2-7
D: -

DNA: TGTGCCAGCAGCTTAGAGGGCGGGAGATCCAACTACGAGCAGTACTTC
CDR3: CASSLEGGRSNYEQYF
size: -
length: 16
V: TRBV7-8
J: TRBJ2-7
D: TRBD2

DNA: TGCAGTGCTAGCCTGGAGACCCAGTACTTC
CDR3: CSASLETQYF
size: -
length: 10
V: TRBV20-1
J: TRBJ2-5
D: -

DNA: TGTGCCAGCAGCTTGGCACAGAAGTCGTCCACCGGGGAGCTGTTTTTT
CDR3: CASSLAQKSSTGELFF
size: once
length: 16
V: TRBV5-4
J: TRBJ2-2
D: -